A selection of T cell receptor beta chains follows, all from one sample in a study of blood T cell repertoires in COVID-19. Clones were sequenced by immunoSEQ multiplex PCR, and TCRdb holds only the in-frame ones, with some missing. The sample consists of approximately 50,000 clones, 85% to 90% of them appearing once. The sequenced sample was peripheral blood. These receptor sequences come from a man aged 45-65 years with acute or convalescent COVID-19. Both conserved end residues are part of each CDR3. The D gene is left open where the match is weak. Rows give clone size only sometimes, using once, few, many, or a class for an expanded clone.

.,.,TRBJ1-3,TRBV11-2,CASSEQGNTIYF,TGTGCCAGCAGCGAACAGGGAAACACCATATATTTT
few,.,TRBJ2-5,TRBV5-4,CASSFSFRQWDQETQYF,TGTGCCAGCAGCTTTTCCTTCAGACAGTGGGACCAAGAGACCCAGTACTTC
.,TRBD1,TRBJ2-3,TRBV5-1,CASSSRDRGTDTQYF,TGCGCCAGCAGCTCCCGGGACAGGGGCACAGATACGCAGTATTTT
.,.,TRBJ1-1,TRBV5-6,CASSLRTANTEAFF,TGTGCCAGCAGCTTGAGGACAGCGAACACTGAAGCTTTCTTT
.,.,TRBJ1-1,TRBV19,CASSPLRGSMNTEAFF,TGTGCCAGTAGTCCACTCCGGGGAAGCATGAACACTGAAGCTTTCTTT
.,TRBD1,TRBJ1-4,TRBV20-1,CSAGEPGGGLFF,TGCAGTGCTGGTGAACCAGGGGGCGGCCTGTTTTTT
.,TRBD1,TRBJ2-2,TRBV7-3,CASSAWDRGNTGELFF,TGTGCCAGCAGCGCATGGGACAGGGGAAACACCGGGGAGCTGTTTTTT
once,.,TRBJ2-7,TRBV4-1,CASREDGTLEQYF,TGCGCCAGCAGGGAGGACGGCACCTTGGAGCAGTACTTC
.,.,TRBJ1-1,TRBV7-8,CASSLRNRPNTEAFF,TGTGCCAGCAGCTTAAGGAACAGACCGAACACTGAAGCTTTCTTT
.,.,TRBJ1-1,TRBV5-5,CASSPKYGGGADTEAFF,TGTGCCAGCAGCCCAAAGTATGGGGGGGGCGCAGACACTGAAGCTTTCTTT
.,TRBD1,TRBJ2-3,TRBV28,CASNFKTGQKTDTQYF,TGTGCCAGCAATTTCAAGACAGGGCAAAAGACAGATACGCAGTATTTT
.,.,TRBJ1-5,TRBV30,CAWSWSSNQPQHF,TGTGCCTGGAGTTGGAGTAGCAATCAGCCCCAGCATTTT
.,.,TRBJ1-5,TRBV6-6,CASSYLFQPQHF,TGTGCCAGCAGTTACCTCTTTCAGCCCCAGCATTTT
.,.,TRBJ1-4,TRBV25-1,CASSDSGVANEKLFF,TGTGCCAGCAGTGATTCAGGGGTGGCTAATGAAAAACTGTTTTTT
.,.,TRBJ2-3,TRBV5-1,CASSLAGLGDTQYF,TGCGCCAGCAGCTTGGCAGGCTTGGGAGATACGCAGTATTTT
few,TRBD1,TRBJ1-5,TRBV7-2,CASSLTGSNQPQHF,TGTGCCAGCAGCTTGACAGGGAGCAATCAGCCCCAGCATTTT
.,.,TRBJ1-2,TRBV19,CASSPGGLSGYTF,TGTGCCAGTAGCCCGGGGGGTTTGAGTGGCTACACCTTC
.,TRBD2,TRBJ2-1,TRBV9,CASSPWTSGNNEQFF,TGTGCCAGCAGCCCTTGGACTAGCGGGAACAATGAGCAGTTCTTC
.,.,TRBJ2-2,TRBV9,CASSVQGGELFF,TGTGCCAGCAGCGTCCAGGGCGGGGAGCTGTTTTTT
few,.,TRBJ2-5,TRBV9,CASSPRTGMPTLDF,TGTGCCAGCAGCCCAAGGACGGGGATGCCCACTCTCGACTTC